These 9 T cell receptor beta chains came from one sample sequenced in a study of human T cells and chemical hapten exposure (dated by TCRdb to about 2021). The time point label for this specimen denotes: pre-sensitization, week 0. The intended sense of this specimen's treatment or condition label: therapeutic diphenylcyclopropenone sensitization with weekly scalp DPC. Receptor libraries were prepared by RACE. Sequencer: NextSeq 500. Starting from the raw public reads, TCRdb applied fastp trimming at Q25, assembled clones with MiXCR and retained in-frame beta chains. Rows are unified per CDR3 protein, each entry keeping the most common DNA and genes. This sample has approximately 260,000 distinct CDR3 sequences in its table, and 7% to 10% of those were observed once. The top ten clones comprise roughly 2.5% of the sample. Specimen: whole blood, collected in connection with sensitization to the hapten diphenylcyclopropenone (DPC). These receptors all come from a middle-aged woman with alopecia areata. Some clones in this sample may be carry-over from other donors' samples.

The chain couples TRBV7-2 to TRBJ2-3, with TRBD1 identical over 8 bases. CDR3 size: 14 residues. Germline CDR1 is SGHTA and CDR2 is FQGNSA. The V and J ends lost 6 bases and 1 base, in that order; junction bases with no gene match: 3. CDR3 DNA: TGTGCCAGCAGACTACAGGGGGGCACAGATACGCAGTATTTT. It codes for CASRLQGGTDTQYF. Filled out from reference TRBV7-2 and TRBJ2-3, the complete variable domain reads GAGVSQSPSNKVTEKGKDVELRCDPISGHTALYWYRQSLGQGLEFLIYFQGNSAPDKSGLPSDRFSAERTGGSVSTLTIQRTQQEDSAVYLCASRLQGGTDTQYFGPGTRLTVL.

This clonotype has only a few counts. The genes are TRBV12-3 or TRBV12-4 and TRBJ1-1; a possible D gene is TRBD1 (6 bases). V lost 5 bases to trimming and J lost 0 bases, with 19 bases between them. The CDR3 extends over 17 amino acids. The CDR3 spells CASSLRQANFLNTEAFF. The DNA for the CDR3 is TGTGCCAGCAGTCTTCGACAGGCCAACTTTCTGAACACTGAAGCTTTCTTT.

V usage is TRBV20-1 and J usage is TRBJ2-3; tentatively, D is TRBD1 (5 bases). V lost 0 bases and J 3 bases, leaving 16 bases between the germline ends. The germline V gene has CDR1 DFQATT and CDR2 SNEGSKA (reference sequence). This CDR3 has 16 amino acids. The DNA for the CDR3 is TGCAGTGCTAGAGATCCCTGGCAGGGTGTGACAGATACGCAGTATTTT. Its translation: CSARDPWQGVTDTQYF.

This clonotype turned up a few times. The CDR3 coding sequence is TGCGCCAGCAGCCAAGAGTGGCGGGGGACGAACACTGAAGCTTTCTTT. Its translation: CASSQEWRGTNTEAFF. The chain uses TRBV4-1 and TRBJ1-1, with a possible D match to TRBD1 (5 bases). Germline CDR1 MGHRA, CDR2 YSYEKL. Trimming pared 0 bases from V and 1 base from J, leaving 12 bases between. The CDR3 extends over 16 amino acids.

V gene TRBV6-5 combines with J gene TRBJ2-5; 10 nucleotides agree with TRBD2. The CDR3 contains 17 residues. The germline CDR1 and CDR2 sequences are MNHEY and SVGAGI. V shed 2 bases and J 7 bases; nucleotides not matched to a gene: 13. In nucleotides, the CDR3 is TGTGCCAGCAGTTACGACGGGGCTAGCGGGAGTTTAATGACCCAGTACTTC. It codes for CASSYDGASGSLMTQYF.

This clonotype appeared a few times. The chain recombines TRBV18 with TRBJ1-1, with D perhaps matching TRBD1 (6 bases). This CDR3 region has 16 residues. Per germline, CDR1 KGHSH and CDR2 LQKENI. The V end was cut by 6 bases, the J end by 4 bases, with 21 bases between. CDR3 sequence: CASSPPRTGSATEAFF. The CDR3, as DNA: TGTGCCAGCTCCCCCCCACGAACAGGGTCGGCCACTGAAGCTTTCTTT.

In its sample, this clonotype was seen many times. This sequence joins TRBV20-1 and TRBJ2-7; 10 bases are shared with TRBD2. There are 15 residues in the CDR3. Germline CDR1 is DFQATT and CDR2 is SNEGSKA (reference sequence). J was trimmed by 2 bases and V by 0 bases; bases with no gene match: 4. The CDR3 bases are TGCAGTGCTAGAGAAGGGACTAGCGTTGCCTACGAGCAGTACTTC. This gives the protein CSAREGTSVAYEQYF.

The gene calls are TRBV3-1 and TRBJ2-5; D perhaps matches TRBD1 (5 bases). The germline gives CDR1 LGHDT, CDR2 YNNKEL (reference sequence). The CDR3 loop spans 14 amino acids. V was clipped by 1 base and J by 5 bases, with 11 bases between them. In DNA form, the CDR3 reads TGTGCCAGCAGCCAAGGGCCAGGGTCGGAGACCCAGTACTTC. Its translation: CASSQGPGSETQYF.

This clonotype has only a few counts. This chain uses TRBV29-1 with TRBJ1-5, with D tentatively TRBD1 (6 bases). This CDR3 contains 12 residues. From germline, CDR1 is SQVTM and CDR2 ANQGSEA. The germline V and J ends were trimmed by 7 bases and 3 bases, with 10 bases remaining between them. The CDR3 spells CSAQGYNQPQHF. In DNA, the CDR3 is TGCAGCGCTCAGGGGTACAATCAGCCCCAGCATTTT.